A single sample gave rise to the 18 T cell receptor beta chains below, sequenced in a study of vaccination and CD4 T cells after COVID-19. Antigens of these TCRs are unknown. Sequencing of the DNA from cultured CD4+ T cells was carried out with the Oncomine TCR Beta short-read assay. TCRdb re-derived calls from the PCR reads in MiXCR, one entry per CDR3 protein. This table has approximately 16,000 distinct CDR3 sequences, about a third appearing once. Treatment given: 10-day PBMC culture with coronavirus spike peptide pools or control peptides (ViraFEST assay). Sequenced sample: cultured CD4+ T cells from blood. The receptors derive from a human donor with COVID-19.

This rearrangement joins TRBV29-1 to TRBJ1-1, with TRBD1 matching over 8 bases. In germline, CDR1 is SQVTM, CDR2 ANQGSEA. V lost 1 base, J lost 1 base, and 2 bases stayed unmatched. The CDR3 is 14 amino acids. The CDR3 spells CSVEAGGGNTEAFF. Written as DNA, the CDR3 is TGCAGCGTTGAAGCAGGGGGCGGGAACACTGAAGCTTTCTTT.

This clonotype has only a few counts. This chain uses TRBV12-3 or TRBV12-4 with TRBJ1-2, with D possibly being TRBD1 (6 bases). The length of the CDR3 is 12 residues. V was shortened by 11 bases and J by 7 bases, with 17 bases between the two germline ends. CDR3 residues: CACEGGFSGYTF. The CDR3, as DNA: TGTGCCTGCGAAGGGGGTTTCTCTGGCTACACCTTC.

V and J are TRBV20-1 and TRBJ1-5; the D is unclear. The CDR3 loop spans 15 amino acids. V was shortened by 5 bases and J by 0 bases, with 14 bases between the two germline ends. Germline V gene data show CDR1 as DFQATT and CDR2 as SNEGSKA (reference sequence). This CDR3 is CSAGPGSFSNQPQHF. The CDR3 coding sequence is TGCAGTGCTGGACCCGGGTCTTTTAGCAATCAGCCCCAGCATTTT.

In DNA, the CDR3 is TGTGCCAGCAGCCCGACAGGGGTTGGCAATGAAAAACTGTTTTTT. Its protein product is CASSPTGVGNEKLFF. This sequence joins TRBV11-3 and TRBJ1-4; 8 bases align to TRBD1. V gave up 5 bases and J gave up 5 bases; unmatched junction bases: 7. This CDR3 has 15 residues. CDR1 SGHNT and CDR2 YENEEA come from the germline V gene.

The chain is built from TRBV7-9 and TRBJ1-3; no definite D call. Trimming removed 5 bases at V and 1 base at J, with 9 bases between. Germline V gene data show CDR1 as SEHNR and CDR2 as FQNEAQ (reference sequence). This CDR3 has 14 residues. The CDR3 DNA follows: TGTGCCAGCAGCCCTCGCGGGTCTGGAAACACCATATATTTT. It translates to CASSPRGSGNTIYF.

This clonotype came up a few times. The chain has TRBV2 and TRBJ1-5; 8 bases align to TRBD1. Trimming at V came to 6 bases and at J to 6 bases, leaving 10 bases not matched to a gene. The CDR3 runs to 15 residues. Looked up from germline, CDR1 is SNHLY and CDR2 is FYNNEI. CDR3 sequence: CASRGQGERGQPQHF. The CDR3 DNA reads as TGTGCCAGCAGAGGACAGGGCGAGAGGGGTCAGCCCCAGCATTTT. Together with reference TRBV2 and TRBJ1-5, the CDR3 gives the full variable domain: EPEVTQTPSHQVTQMGQEVILRCVPISNHLYFYWYRQILGQKVEFLVSFYNNEISEKSEIFDDQFSVERPDGSNFTLKIRSTKLEDSAMYFCASRGQGERGQPQHFGDGTRLSIL.

This rearrangement joins TRBV6-5 to TRBJ2-3, with TRBD1 as a possible D gene (6 bases). Germline loops: CDR1 MNHEY, CDR2 SVGAGI. V lost 0 bases and J 5 bases, leaving 6 bases between the germline ends. CDR3 size: 13 residues. CDR3 sequence: CASSYSRGDTQYF. For the CDR3, the DNA is TGTGCCAGCAGTTACTCCAGGGGAGATACGCAGTATTTT.

V and J are TRBV7-9 and TRBJ1-2; no firm D call. This CDR3 comprises 14 residues. CDR1 and CDR2 from the germline V gene are SEHNR and FQNEAQ (reference sequence). V was cut by 0 bases and J by 0 bases, with 5 bases left in between. The CDR3 bases are TGTGCCAGCAGCTTAGCAACAGCTAACTATGGCTACACCTTC. Its translation is CASSLATANYGYTF.

The V gene is TRBV28, the J gene TRBJ2-7; perhaps TRBD2 as D (5 bases). This CDR3 has 15 amino acids. The germline V gene has CDR1 MDHEN and CDR2 SYDVKM. Trimming removed 6 bases at V and 2 bases at J, with 17 bases between. Here the CDR3 reads CASSTRYEGTYEQYF. The DNA for the CDR3 is TGTGCCAGCAGCACACGATACGAGGGAACCTACGAGCAGTACTTC.

This clonotype was detected a few times. This rearrangement joins TRBV5-6 to TRBJ1-1; D is ambiguous. The CDR3 extends over 13 amino acids. The germline V gene has CDR1 SGHDT and CDR2 YYEEEE. V was pared by 2 bases and J by 6 bases, with 11 bases between. CDR3 DNA sequence: TGTGCCAGCAGCTTCGGTGCAGGCCCTGAAGCTTTCTTT. This translates into CASSFGAGPEAFF.

The chain employs TRBV11-3 and TRBJ2-2; TRBD2 might be the D (7 bases). This CDR3 region has 18 residues. The V gene's germline CDR1 is SGHNT and CDR2 YENEEA. V shed 5 bases and J shed 0 bases, with 19 bases lying between them. For the CDR3, the DNA is TGTGCCAGCAGCATGGGGGGGGGAGGACAGCCGAACACCGGGGAGCTGTTTTTT. Its protein product is CASSMGGGGQPNTGELFF.

The gene calls are TRBV7-9 and TRBJ2-5; D may be TRBD1 (6 bases). The CDR3 has 14 residues. Between the trimmed V and J ends, which lost 4 bases and 3 bases, there was a span of 12 bases. Germline CDR1 SEHNR, CDR2 FQNEAQ (reference sequence). CDR3 sequence: CASSSRAGEETQYF. Written as DNA, the CDR3 is TGTGCCAGCAGCTCGAGGGCAGGGGAAGAGACCCAGTACTTC.

In its sample, this clonotype was seen a few times. The chain recombines TRBV10-2 with TRBJ2-1, with D possibly TRBD2 on 6 matching bases. The V and J ends lost 11 bases and 7 bases respectively, with 12 bases between them. Per the germline V gene, CDR1 is WSHSY and CDR2 is SAAADI. The CDR3 is 11 amino acids. The CDR3 protein is CASRRGNEQFF. The CDR3 DNA is TGCGCCTCCCGGCGGGGAAATGAGCAGTTCTTC.

This clonotype was seen only a few times. As DNA, the CDR3 is TGTGCCAGCAGCCCCCACGGGAAACGCTCTGGAAACACCATATATTTT. This encodes CASSPHGKRSGNTIYF. This chain uses TRBV11-3 with TRBJ1-3; unclear D gene. V gave up 5 bases and J gave up 0 bases, with 14 bases separating them. This CDR3 spans 16 amino acids. Germline V gene data show CDR1 as SGHNT and CDR2 as YENEEA.

The chain carries TRBV6-2 or TRBV6-3 and TRBJ2-3; D is unclear. This CDR3 contains 14 residues. Germline-derived CDR1 and CDR2 are MNHEY and SVGEGT. Deletions cut 2 bases from V and 8 bases from J, with 14 bases between. As DNA, the CDR3 is TGTGCCAGCAGTTACCGTAAAAGTAAGGGTACGCAGTATTTT. This codes for CASSYRKSKGTQYF.

This clonotype appeared a few times. The chain couples TRBV27 to TRBJ1-2, with D perhaps TRBD1 (5 bases). This CDR3 is built from 15 residues. Looked up from germline, CDR1 is MNHEY and CDR2 is SMNVEV (reference sequence). The V end lost 0 bases, the J end lost 8 bases, and 16 bases lay between the germline ends. The CDR3 DNA sequence: TGTGCCAGCAGTTTATCTTTGAGGGGTCTGTTGGGCTACACCTTC. It codes for CASSLSLRGLLGYTF.

Relative to its sample, this clonotype is medium-sized. This chain's CDR3 is CASSAQSRGSGGYTF. CDR3 nucleotide sequence: TGTGCCAGCAGTGCGCAATCCAGGGGATCGGGTGGCTACACCTTC. This chain joins TRBV27 and TRBJ1-2; D might be TRBD1 (6 bases). The CDR3 extends over 15 amino acids. Germline V CDR1 and CDR2: MNHEY, SMNVEV (reference sequence). The ends were cut back, 5 bases at V and 7 bases at J, with 20 bases in the middle.

This clonotype was detected a few times. This chain connects TRBV28 to TRBJ1-3; no clear D gene. Looked up from germline, CDR1 is MDHEN and CDR2 is SYDVKM. The V end lost 5 bases, the J end lost 5 bases, and 10 bases lay between the germline ends. The CDR3 totals 13 residues. The CDR3 spells CASSVLQRNTIYF. DNA for the CDR3: TGTGCCAGCAGTGTCCTTCAGAGAAACACCATATATTTT.